Listed below are T cell receptor beta chains from one sample, sequenced in a study of blood T cell repertoires in COVID-19. Produced via immunoSEQ multiplex PCR; TCRdb's table is partial and in-frame only. The data contain roughly 260,000 clones, 86% of them seen just once; the ten biggest clones take up approximately 9.8%. Sequencing was done on a sample of peripheral blood. These receptors all come from a man between 35 and 55 years old who had recovered from COVID-19. Both conserved end residues are part of each CDR3. A D gene is named only where the DNA matches it firmly. Part of the rows lack a size; the others show once, few, many or a class for expanded clones.

clone size	V gene	D gene	J gene	CDR3 protein	CDR3 DNA
NA	TRBV3-1/TRBV3-2	TRBD2	TRBJ2-7	CASSPLGLAGGPEQYF	TGTGCCAGCAGCCCCTTGGGACTAGCGGGTGGACCCGAGCAGTACTTC
NA	TRBV2	TRBD1	TRBJ2-3	CASSESGGDTDTQYF	TGTGCCAGCAGTGAGTCAGGGGGCGACACAGATACGCAGTATTTT
NA	TRBV28	NA	TRBJ1-2	CASSLVGRYGYTF	TGTGCCAGCAGTTTAGTTGGGCGCTATGGCTACACCTTC
NA	TRBV5-1	NA	TRBJ2-1	CASSLVGQGLHNEQFF	TGCGCCAGCAGCTTGGTGGGCCAGGGCTTGCACAATGAGCAGTTCTTC
NA	TRBV7-6	TRBD2	TRBJ2-2	CASGRLAGVSAGELFF	TGTGCCAGCGGGAGACTAGCGGGAGTATCGGCCGGGGAGCTGTTTTTT
NA	TRBV6-5	NA	TRBJ1-2	CASRRVVYGYTF	TGTGCCAGCAGGAGAGTGGTCTATGGCTACACCTTC
NA	TRBV11-2	TRBD1	TRBJ2-1	CASSSGQGWYNEQFF	TGTGCCAGCAGCAGTGGACAGGGATGGTACAATGAGCAGTTCTTC
NA	TRBV7-6	TRBD1	TRBJ2-7	CASSPGGALSYEQYF	TGTGCCAGCAGCCCAGGGGGCGCTTTGTCCTACGAGCAGTACTTC
NA	TRBV4-3	NA	TRBJ1-3	CASSQGHFSGNTIYF	TGCGCCAGCAGCCAAGGACACTTCTCTGGAAACACCATATATTTT
NA	TRBV7-6	TRBD2	TRBJ2-1	CASSRRGLAGNIDEQFF	TGTGCCAGCAGCCGGAGGGGACTAGCGGGGAACATCGATGAGCAGTTCTTC
NA	TRBV3-1/TRBV3-2	NA	TRBJ2-4	CASSQGAQTLAKNIQYF	TGTGCCAGCAGCCAAGGGGCCCAGACGCTAGCCAAAAACATTCAGTACTTC
NA	TRBV20-1	NA	TRBJ2-1	CSARLVNEQFF	TGCAGTGCTCGACTAGTCAATGAGCAGTTCTTC
NA	TRBV5-1	TRBD2	TRBJ2-7	CASSSGLAVYEQYF	TGCGCCAGCAGCTCCGGACTAGCGGTCTACGAGCAGTACTTC
NA	TRBV7-2	NA	TRBJ2-3	CASSPQGLAATDTQYF	TGTGCCAGCAGCCCCCAGGGGCTAGCGGCCACAGATACGCAGTATTTT
NA	TRBV6-2/TRBV6-3	NA	TRBJ2-3	CASSSLVVYTDTQYF	TGTGCCAGCAGCTCTCTCGTAGTATACACAGATACGCAGTATTTT
NA	TRBV9	TRBD2	TRBJ2-5	CASSAGGTSGSQETQYF	TGTGCCAGCAGCGCCGGAGGGACTAGCGGGAGTCAAGAGACCCAGTACTTC
NA	TRBV19	TRBD1	TRBJ1-5	CASSSWDRVGNQPQHF	TGTGCCAGTAGTTCTTGGGACAGGGTGGGCAATCAGCCCCAGCATTTT
NA	TRBV19	NA	TRBJ2-2	CASSTNPTGLAGELFF	TGTGCCAGTAGTACAAATCCTACAGGGTTGGCCGGGGAGCTGTTTTTT
NA	TRBV11-2	NA	TRBJ1-1	CASSLVTGRAFF	TGTGCCAGCAGCTTAGTTACAGGTCGGGCTTTCTTT
NA	TRBV6-5	TRBD1	TRBJ1-2	CASSPGQGLWGYTF	TGTGCCAGCAGCCCGGGACAGGGTTTGTGGGGCTACACCTTC
once	TRBV11-1	NA	TRBJ2-3	CASSRSEVLDTQYF	TGTGCCAGCAGCCGGAGCGAGGTCCTTGACACGCAGTATTTT
NA	TRBV7-9	NA	TRBJ1-2	CASSLVRQLFGLNYDYTF	TGTGCCAGCAGCTTAGTGCGACAGTTGTTTGGTTTAAACTATGACTACACCTTC
NA	TRBV25-1	NA	TRBJ1-2	CATLDRLYGYTF	TGTGCCACCTTAGACCGACTCTATGGCTACACCTTC
NA	TRBV9	TRBD2	TRBJ2-7	CASSDGLAGYEQYF	TGTGCCAGCAGCGACGGCCTAGCGGGTTACGAGCAGTACTTC
NA	TRBV5-1	NA	TRBJ1-1	CASSRVGGDLNTEAFF	TGCGCCAGCAGCCGGGTGGGGGGAGACCTGAACACTGAAGCTTTCTTT
NA	TRBV27	NA	TRBJ1-1	CASSLSRGTNTEAFF	TGTGCCAGCAGTTTATCGCGGGGGACTAACACTGAAGCTTTCTTT
few	TRBV5-4	TRBD2	TRBJ2-3	CASSARGGRSILYF	TGTGCCAGCAGCGCGCGGGGGGGCCGTTCGATTTTGTATTTT